This T cell receptor (beta chain) appears in the sequencing data of a study of T cell repertoires in cytomegalovirus infection. In the study overall: An indication of both CMV infection and matching HLA type came from public TCR beta signatures. The study, taken as a whole, reports: CMV carriers having the relevant HLA were flagged by cumulative public TCR beta family frequency. Dominating the ex vivo response were TCR beta clonotypes that were CMV-specific and HLA-C-restricted.

With regard to this clonotype: Its target is not known.

Germline V gene lookup returns CDR1 MNHEY and CDR2 SVGAGI. The CDR3 covers 13 residues. V lost 9 bases and J lost 8; bases outside the gene matches: 7. TCRdb passed the reads through MiXCR, listing each CDR3 protein once. Of 560,000 or so distinct CDR3 sequences listed, approximately 15% are singletons. The sequence came from a human donor in good health (CMV status not recorded). Some clones in this sample may be carry-over from other donors' samples. The V and J genes are TRBV6-5 and TRBJ2-3; 11 bases fit TRBD2. The sequenced material came from CD8+ T cells from PBMCs. The CDR3 here is CASSGRAMRTQYF. As DNA, the CDR3 is TGTGCCAGTAGCGGGAGGGCCATGCGTACGCAGTATTTT.